This T cell receptor beta chain was recorded in a study of shared clonotypes between healthy human individuals. The assay was immunoSEQ multiplex PCR, and TCRdb's table has in-frame clones only and misses some. The sample holds about 380,000 clones, 95% to 97% seen once. The CDR3 is 12 amino acids. Germline lookup yields CDR1 MDHEN and CDR2 SYDVKM. The ends were cut back, 5 bases at V and 4 bases at J, with 7 bases in the middle. The clonotype comes from a man under 40 in good health. Sequencing was performed on memory CD8+ T cells sorted from blood. Subset specified: CD45RO+ cells pooled with CCR7-negative TemRA cells. The chain is built from TRBV28 and TRBJ2-3; D gene ambiguous. CDR3 in amino acids: CASSRSSDTQYF. CDR3 nucleotide sequence: TGTGCCAGCAGTCGATCATCAGATACGCAGTATTTT. The entire variable domain, with the rest obtained from reference TRBV28 and TRBJ2-3, is as follows: DVKVTQSSRYLVKRTGEKVFLECVQDMDHENMFWYRQDPGLGLRLIYFSYDVKMKEKGDIPEGYSVSREKKERFSLILESASTNQTSMYLCASSRSSDTQYFGPGTRLTVL.